Shown below are 18 T cell receptor beta chains from a single sample sequenced in a study of cytomegalovirus exposure and HLA in healthy donors (dated by TCRdb to about 2017). Library creation used the immunoSEQ multiplex PCR assay. For the multiplex PCR, a mixture combining 60 forward primers for TCR Vbeta segments and 13 reverse primers for TCR Jbeta segments was used. In its TCRdb copy, this immuneACCESS table keeps in-frame sequences only and misses some clones. Where compared with another copy, unresolved V genes explain less than half of these, and the others have no known cause. The data table for this sample lists 180,000 or so clones. The ten largest clones take up around 0.8% of the sample. Sequenced material: PBMCs. These receptors were taken from a woman between 18 and 29 years old in good health and CMV-seropositive.

The J gene is TRBJ1-1, the V gene TRBV5-1; weak D call: TRBD1 (6 bases). CDR1 and CDR2 from the germline V gene are SGHRS and YFSETQ. Trimming left V 5 bases short and J 1 base short, with 9 bases between. This CDR3 is built from 13 residues. The CDR3, as DNA: TGCGCCAGCAGAGAACAGGGGAACACTGAAGCTTTCTTT. Translating it yields CASREQGNTEAFF.

V gene TRBV7-6 combines with J gene TRBJ2-7; 12 bases match TRBD2. The V and J ends lost 1 base and 2 bases, in that order; junction bases with no gene match: 3. Germline CDR1 reads SGHVS; CDR2 reads FNYEAQ. CDR3 length: 16 amino acids. The CDR3 spells CASSLGTSGTTYEQYF. The CDR3 DNA follows: TGTGCCAGCAGCTTAGGGACTAGCGGGACCACCTACGAGCAGTACTTC.

This chain uses TRBV2 with TRBJ2-1; TRBD1 aligns across 10 bases. Germline assignment: CDR1 SNHLY and CDR2 FYNNEI. The CDR3 has 17 amino acids. The V gene end was trimmed by 4 bases and the J gene end by 3 bases; junction bases not matched to a gene: 9. The CDR3 DNA follows: TGTGCCAGCAGTGGGGTGCAAGGACAGGGGGTCTACAATGAGCAGTTCTTC. Translating it yields CASSGVQGQGVYNEQFF.

The genes are TRBV5-5 and TRBJ1-1; 7 bases align to TRBD1. V shed 1 base, J shed 0 bases, and the junction held 9 bases outside the gene matches. Per germline, CDR1 SGHKS and CDR2 YYEKEE (reference sequence). This CDR3 has 17 amino acids. The CDR3 loop reads CASSLSGQRLMNTEAFF. CDR3 bases: TGTGCCAGCAGCTTGTCGGGACAGCGATTAATGAACACTGAAGCTTTCTTT.

The CDR3 sequence is CASSLFSRDRGETQYF. DNA for the CDR3: TGTGCCAGCAGCTTGTTTAGCCGGGACAGGGGGGAGACCCAGTACTTC. The gene calls are TRBV7-8 and TRBJ2-5, with TRBD1 identical over 11 bases. Germline V CDR1 and CDR2: SGHVS, FQNEAQ. The V segment lost 3 bases and the J segment 5 bases; nucleotides outside the gene matches: 8. The CDR3 runs 16 residues.

The rearrangement joins TRBV9 to TRBJ1-3, with D possibly TRBD1 on 5 matching bases. V gave up 9 bases and J gave up 0 bases, with 22 bases separating them. Germline loops: CDR1 SGDLS, CDR2 YYNGEE. The length of the CDR3 is 17 residues. The CDR3 spells CAKQTATEPDSGNTIYF. CDR3 in DNA: TGTGCCAAACAGACAGCGACGGAACCAGACTCTGGAAACACCATATATTTT.

The V gene is TRBV2, the J gene TRBJ2-5; a possible D gene is TRBD1 (5 bases). Trimming removed 7 bases at V and 4 bases at J, with 10 bases between. CDR1 is SNHLY and CDR2 is FYNNEI in the germline V gene. There are 12 residues in the CDR3. CDR3 DNA: TGTGCCAGCACTTCTACAGGAGAGACCCAGTACTTC. It encodes CASTSTGETQYF.

The chain combines TRBV4-3 with TRBJ1-5; tentatively, D is TRBD1 (6 bases). From germline, CDR1 is LGHNA and CDR2 YSLEER. The CDR3 is 15 amino acids. V lost 6 bases and J 9 bases, leaving 21 bases between the germline ends. Here the CDR3 DNA reads TGCGCCAGCAGGCCTTTTGTGGGGACACCGGTGCCCCAGCATTTT. Translating gives CASRPFVGTPVPQHF.

This chain connects TRBV9 to TRBJ1-4; D remains unclear. The CDR3 has 15 residues. Germline V CDR1 and CDR2: SGDLS, YYNGEE. Deletions cut 0 bases from V and 8 bases from J, with 14 bases between. DNA of the CDR3: TGTGCCAGCAGCGTAGCCCCCCACGGGGAGGAAAAACTGTTTTTT. This gives the protein CASSVAPHGEEKLFF.

The gene calls are TRBV4-1 and TRBJ1-6, with 9 nucleotides matching TRBD1. CDR3 length: 16 residues. The ends lost 2 bases at V and 7 bases at J; junction bases unmatched: 6. Germline CDR1 is MGHRA and CDR2 is YSYEKL. The CDR3 sequence is CASSQTGGLGNSPLHF. CDR3 DNA sequence: TGCGCCAGCAGCCAAACAGGGGGCTTAGGGAATTCACCCCTCCACTTT.

The CDR3 here is CASTPRLAGVEQFF. CDR3 in DNA: TGTGCCAGCACCCCGAGACTAGCGGGGGTTGAGCAGTTCTTC. The genes are TRBV7-2 and TRBJ2-1; the match to TRBD2 covers 12 bases. The trim removed 7 bases at V and 9 bases at J, leaving 7 bases unmatched. The CDR3 is 14 residues long. The germline gives CDR1 SGHTA, CDR2 FQGNSA.

The chain recombines TRBV5-4 with TRBJ1-1; possible D gene TRBD1, 6 bases. CDR3 length: 15 amino acids. The ends were cut back, 4 bases at V and 5 bases at J, with 18 bases in the middle. Germline loops: CDR1 SGHNT, CDR2 YYREEE (reference sequence). DNA for the CDR3: TGTGCCAGCAGCCCCTCCCAGGGGAAGGGGACTGAAGCTTTCTTT. Translating it yields CASSPSQGKGTEAFF.

The chain recombines TRBV5-1 with TRBJ2-3, with unresolved D. CDR3 length equals 14 residues. Germline assignment: CDR1 SGHRS and CDR2 YFSETQ. V was trimmed by 5 bases and J by 0 bases, leaving 10 bases between them. The CDR3 sequence: CASSSFASTDTQYF. The CDR3 DNA reads TGCGCCAGCAGTAGTTTCGCTAGCACAGATACGCAGTATTTT.

V and J are TRBV5-5 and TRBJ2-3; 9 bases line up with TRBD2. There are 15 residues in the CDR3. Looked up from germline, CDR1 is SGHKS and CDR2 is YYEKEE (reference sequence). The ends lost 0 bases at V and 4 bases at J; junction bases unmatched: 3. CDR3 bases: TGTGCCAGCAGCTTGGGCGGGAGGGTTGCAGATACGCAGTATTTT. Translating it yields CASSLGGRVADTQYF.

J is TRBJ2-7 and V is TRBV2; 12 bases are shared with TRBD1. Germline CDR1 and CDR2: SNHLY and FYNNEI. This CDR3 is 14 amino acids long. V was pared by 6 bases and J by 6 bases, with 6 bases of the junction left unmatched. The CDR3 spells CASRGDRGRSEQYF. The CDR3 DNA reads as TGTGCCAGCAGAGGGGACAGGGGGCGCTCCGAGCAGTACTTC. Together with reference TRBV2 and TRBJ2-7, the CDR3 gives the full variable domain: EPEVTQTPSHQVTQMGQEVILRCVPISNHLYFYWYRQILGQKVEFLVSFYNNEISEKSEIFDDQFSVERPDGSNFTLKIRSTKLEDSAMYFCASRGDRGRSEQYFGPGTRLTVT.

The chain combines TRBV11-3 with TRBJ2-2, with 7 bases that match TRBD1. CDR1 SGHNT and CDR2 YENEEA come from the germline V gene. The CDR3 consists of 15 residues. V was clipped by 5 bases and J by 6 bases; unmatched bases: 9. CDR3 bases: TGTGCCAGCAGCCTAACAGGGGTGGTGGCCGGGGAGCTGTTTTTT. It specifies CASSLTGVVAGELFF.

The gene calls are TRBV19 and TRBJ1-1; D not certain. The V and J ends lost 5 bases and 4 bases respectively, with 14 bases between them. This CDR3 has 14 residues. In germline, CDR1 is LNHDA, CDR2 SQIVND (reference sequence). The CDR3 region is CASSPKSEATEAFF. CDR3 sequence (DNA): TGTGCCAGTAGTCCAAAGTCGGAGGCCACTGAAGCTTTCTTT.

The chain employs TRBV10-3 and TRBJ2-3, with a possible D match to TRBD2 (6 bases). Trimming left V 0 bases short and J 5 bases short, with 12 bases between. The CDR3 totals 15 residues. Germline V gives CDR1 ENHRY, CDR2 SYGVKD. The chain's CDR3 is CAISESGGVRDTQYF. CDR3 nucleotide sequence: TGTGCCATCAGTGAGTCAGGCGGGGTCAGAGATACGCAGTATTTT.